The next 21 T cell receptor beta chains were all read from a single sample in a study of control samples from healthy donors and cancer patients. Using immunoSEQ multiplex PCR, the repertoire was profiled, and TCRdb retains in-frame clones only, with some absent. The repertoire includes about 170,000 clones, 91% of them detected once, and 1.5% sits in the top ten. The sequencing input was blood. The receptors come from a woman aged 25 to 39 in good health.

The V call is TRBV4-3, the J call TRBJ1-2, with 11 bases fitting TRBD1. Germline V gives CDR1 LGHNA, CDR2 YSLEER. This CDR3 is built from 16 residues. Unmatched junction bases numbered 4, after V lost 0 bases and J lost 4 bases. CDR3: CASSQDRGTGGYGYTF. In nucleotides, the CDR3 is TGCGCCAGCAGCCAAGACCGAGGGACAGGGGGCTATGGCTACACCTTC.

About this clone: A read error may account for a junction end that differs from germline. This sample includes further DNA sequences coding for the same CDR3. The V and J genes are TRBV27 and TRBJ1-1; D uncertain. CDR3 length: 11 residues. Germline CDR1 is MNHEY and CDR2 is SMNVEV (reference sequence). CDR3 sequence: CASSRWTEAFF. CDR3 bases: TGTGCCAGCAGTCGGTGGACTGAGGCTTTCTTT.

This chain links TRBV9 with TRBJ1-5, with D perhaps TRBD1 (6 bases). The V and J ends lost 3 bases and 4 bases respectively, with 17 bases between them. This CDR3 comprises 16 residues. Germline V CDR1 and CDR2: SGDLS, YYNGEE. The chain's CDR3 is CASSAGAGEVNQPQHF. The CDR3 DNA reads as TGTGCCAGCAGCGCCGGGGCAGGGGAGGTTAATCAGCCCCAGCATTTT.

The chain joins TRBV6-5 to TRBJ1-4; 9 positions match TRBD1. J lost 8 bases, V lost 6 bases, and 1 base had no gene match. The germline V gene has CDR1 MNHEY and CDR2 SVGAGI. CDR3 length equals 12 residues. In DNA form, the CDR3 reads TGTGCCAGCAGGACAGGGGGGGAAAAACTGTTTTTT. This sequence encodes CASRTGGEKLFF.

V usage is TRBV6-2 or TRBV6-3 and J usage is TRBJ1-6; 7 bases are a match to TRBD1. This CDR3 comprises 15 residues. The J segment lost 7 bases and the V segment lost 5 bases, leaving 8 bases of the junction unmatched. The V gene's germline CDR1 is MNHEY and CDR2 SVGEGT. The CDR3 loop is CASSRGDSWNSPLHF. The CDR3 DNA is TGTGCCAGCAGTCGAGGGGACAGTTGGAATTCACCCCTCCACTTT.

The J gene is TRBJ2-2, the V gene TRBV5-6; 9 nucleotides agree with TRBD1. Germline CDR1 is SGHDT and CDR2 is YYEEEE. The ends lost 3 bases at V and 5 bases at J; junction bases unmatched: 5. There are 15 residues in the CDR3. CDR3 protein: CASSWDRDETGELFF. As DNA, the CDR3 is TGTGCCAGCAGCTGGGACAGGGATGAGACCGGGGAGCTGTTTTTT.

This chain uses TRBV28 with TRBJ2-2, with 10 bases identical to TRBD2. The V gene end was trimmed by 10 bases and the J gene end by 3 bases; junction bases not matched to a gene: 11. The germline CDR1 and CDR2 sequences are MDHEN and SYDVKM. This CDR3 is 16 amino acids long. CDR3 DNA sequence: TGTGCCACCAAAGCTAGCGGGAGTGGGTACACCGGGGAGCTGTTTTTT. This codes for CATKASGSGYTGELFF.

The rearrangement joins TRBV7-6 to TRBJ2-7, with D perhaps TRBD2 (6 bases). Germline V CDR1 and CDR2: SGHVS, FNYEAQ. The CDR3 length is 13 residues. Trimming pared 1 base from V and 3 bases from J, leaving 7 bases between. The CDR3 sequence: CASSLGGDYEQYF. Written as DNA, the CDR3 is TGTGCCAGCAGCTTAGGGGGGGACTACGAGCAGTACTTC.

The rearrangement uses TRBV6-5 and TRBJ1-3; 8 positions match TRBD1. Germline assignment: CDR1 MNHEY and CDR2 SVGAGI. V trimming: 6 bases; J trimming: 3 bases; junction bases outside the gene matches: 7. The CDR3 is 15 amino acids. The CDR3 DNA follows: TGTGCCAGCAGGGACAGGGTTCGGGTTGGAAACACCATATATTTT. Its translation is CASRDRVRVGNTIYF.

V gene TRBV9 combines with J gene TRBJ1-6; 8 positions match TRBD1. The CDR3 has 16 amino acids. J gave up 9 bases and V 0 bases, and 8 bases lay outside the gene matches. The V gene's germline CDR1 is SGDLS and CDR2 YYNGEE. This CDR3 is CASSVDPGQGFSPLHF. In DNA form, the CDR3 reads TGTGCCAGCAGCGTAGATCCCGGACAGGGATTTTCACCCCTCCACTTT.

The chain links TRBV7-2 to TRBJ2-7, with 14 bases lining up with TRBD2. Germline V gives CDR1 SGHTA, CDR2 FQGNSA. J was trimmed by 3 bases and V by 1 base; bases with no gene match: 2. This CDR3 is 16 amino acids long. CDR3 sequence (DNA): TGTGCCAGCAGCTTAGGAGGACTAGCGGGAGGCTACGAGCAGTACTTC. This gives the protein CASSLGGLAGGYEQYF.

This clone has only a few counts. J is TRBJ2-5 and V is TRBV15; D is unclear. This CDR3 comprises 15 residues. The germline V and J ends were trimmed by 3 bases and 2 bases, with 13 bases remaining between them. Looked up from germline, CDR1 is LNHNV and CDR2 is YYDKDF (reference sequence). The CDR3 DNA follows: TGTGCCACCAGCAGGGGGTTGGGTCAACAAGAGACCCAGTACTTC. Protein: CATSRGLGQQETQYF.

V and J are TRBV29-1 and TRBJ1-5; perhaps TRBD1 as D (6 bases). The CDR3 covers 13 residues. Trimming took off 4 bases at V and 1 base at J, with 8 bases between the two ends. CDR1 and CDR2 from the germline V gene are SQVTM and ANQGSEA. The CDR3 region has the DNA TGCAGCGTTGCAAGGGGGAGCAATCAGCCCCAGCATTTT. Translation: CSVARGSNQPQHF.

The chain is built from TRBV3-1 (or the pseudogene TRBV3-2) and TRBJ2-3; 10 positions match TRBD2. This CDR3 spans 16 amino acids. The germline CDR1 and CDR2 sequences are LGHDT and YNNKEL (reference sequence). The V and J ends lost 1 base and 5 bases, in that order; junction bases with no gene match: 6. CDR3 sequence reads: CASSQASGGAKDTQYF. DNA for the CDR3: TGTGCCAGCAGCCAAGCAAGCGGGGGGGCCAAAGATACGCAGTATTTT.

In its sample, this clone was seen a few times. The chain uses TRBV27 and TRBJ1-1, with D hard to call. Trimming pared 3 bases from V and 1 base from J, leaving 6 bases between. CDR3 length: 13 amino acids. The germline CDR1 and CDR2 sequences are MNHEY and SMNVEV (reference sequence). CDR3 DNA sequence: TGTGCCAGCAGTTTCGGGGAGAACACTGAAGCTTTCTTT. It specifies CASSFGENTEAFF.

The V call is TRBV6-1, the J call TRBJ1-5, with 7 positions matching TRBD1. This CDR3 has 16 amino acids. Germline V gene data show CDR1 as MNHNS and CDR2 as SASEGT. With V trimmed by 1 base and J by 2 bases, 5 bases remained unmatched. The CDR3 here is CASSEEGAMGNQPQHF. The CDR3 nucleotides are TGTGCCAGCAGTGAAGAGGGGGCGATGGGCAATCAGCCCCAGCATTTT.

This chain uses TRBV28 with TRBJ2-4; D perhaps matches TRBD1 (6 bases). Germline V gene sequence: CDR1 MDHEN, CDR2 SYDVKM. V dropped 6 bases and J dropped 3 bases, with 12 bases sitting between them. This CDR3 comprises 14 residues. The CDR3 loop reads CASSPQGFKNIQYF. The CDR3 coding sequence is TGTGCCAGCAGCCCACAGGGTTTCAAAAACATTCAGTACTTC. Drawing the rest from reference TRBV28 and TRBJ2-4, the complete variable domain is DVKVTQSSRYLVKRTGEKVFLECVQDMDHENMFWYRQDPGLGLRLIYFSYDVKMKEKGDIPEGYSVSREKKERFSLILESASTNQTSMYLCASSPQGFKNIQYFGAGTRLSVL.

V usage is TRBV12-5 and J usage is TRBJ2-4; TRBD2 is a possible D gene (5 bases). This CDR3 is 14 amino acids long. V was clipped by 7 bases and J by 0 bases, with 10 bases between them. Looked up from germline, CDR1 is LGHNT and CDR2 is FRNRAP. DNA of the CDR3: TGTGCTAGTGCCATCGGACTAGCCAAAAACATTCAGTACTTC. This sequence encodes CASAIGLAKNIQYF.

The CDR3 region is CASSVEVRLARNEQFF. The CDR3 DNA follows: TGTGCCAGCAGCGTAGAGGTGAGGCTAGCGAGAAATGAGCAGTTCTTC. The rearrangement joins TRBV9 to TRBJ2-1; tentative D call: TRBD2 (6 bases). CDR1 and CDR2 (germline): SGDLS, YYNGEE. This CDR3 has 16 residues. Trimming cost V 0 bases and J 7 bases, with 17 bases left between them.

The chain employs TRBV25-1 and TRBJ1-2; weak D call: TRBD1 (6 bases). The V end was cut by 2 bases, the J end by 6 bases, with 13 bases between. Germline CDR1 reads MGHDK; CDR2 reads SYGVNS. The CDR3 spans 14 residues. The CDR3 sequence is CASSEVWGADGYTF. The CDR3 DNA reads as TGTGCCAGCAGTGAAGTTTGGGGGGCCGATGGCTACACCTTC.

The V and J genes are TRBV10-1 and TRBJ2-3; tentative D call: TRBD1 (5 bases). Germline V lookup: CDR1 WNHNN, CDR2 SYGVQD (reference sequence). The CDR3 covers 14 residues. V was pared by 2 bases and J by 3 bases, with 9 bases between. This chain's CDR3 is CASSEGRDTDTQYF. DNA for the CDR3: TGCGCCAGCAGTGAGGGCAGGGATACAGATACGCAGTATTTT.